These 6 T cell receptor beta chains originate from one sample sequenced in a study of CD8 T cells in ankylosing spondylitis. Whole-study findings and limits: In ankylosing spondylitis blood, a motif of several highly homologous TCR beta variants appeared characteristic.

Their cognate antigens are unknown. TCRdb re-derived calls from the 5' RACE reads in MiXCR, one entry per CDR3 protein. The repertoire consists of about 440,000 distinct CDR3 sequences, with 15% to 20% occurring once and the leading ten covering approximately 0.93%. Source material: blood, either unsorted or a sorted T cell fraction (not recorded which). These receptor sequences come from a male donor with ankylosing spondylitis.

Regarding this clonotype: At one boundary the junction diverges from the germline segment, which might be a read error. The chain employs TRBV20-1 and TRBJ2-4; 11 nucleotides match TRBD2. This CDR3 has 12 amino acids. CDR1 is DFQATT and CDR2 is SNEGSKA in the germline V gene (reference sequence). This chain's CDR3 is CSASPTSGTPPF. The CDR3 DNA sequence: TGCAGTGCTAGCCCGACTAGCGGGACGCCCCCCTTC.

The rearrangement uses TRBV20-1 and TRBJ2-3; the match to TRBD1 covers 9 bases. CDR1 and CDR2 (germline): DFQATT, SNEGSKA (reference sequence). This CDR3 has 14 residues. Written as DNA, the CDR3 is TGCAGCTGGGGGGCCGGGACAGGGTTAGATACGCAGTATTTT. Encoded protein: CSWGAGTGLDTQYF.

In this sample, this clonotype turned up a few times. The chain has TRBV5-6 and TRBJ2-7; D remains ambiguous. V was pared by 4 bases and J by 3 bases, with 14 bases between. There are 14 residues in the CDR3. Germline CDR1 is SGHDT and CDR2 is YYEEEE. In DNA form, the CDR3 reads TGTGCCAGCAGCCCCAGCCGTAGACACTACGAGCAGTACTTC. Translation: CASSPSRRHYEQYF.

This clonotype turned up a few times. The CDR3, as DNA: TGCAGTGCTAGAGATCCAGGGAGCGGGAAAGAGACCCAGTACTTC. It specifies CSARDPGSGKETQYF. The chain combines TRBV20-1 with TRBJ2-5; 7 bases are a match to TRBD2. Trimming removed 0 bases from V and 3 bases from J; junction bases left unmatched: 7. Germline-derived CDR1 and CDR2 are DFQATT and SNEGSKA (reference sequence). The CDR3 spans 15 residues.

The rearrangement joins TRBV12-3 or TRBV12-4 to TRBJ2-3; D not certain. V was trimmed by 3 bases and J by 2 bases, leaving 12 bases between them. There are 15 residues in the CDR3. The CDR3, as DNA: TGTGCCAGCAGTTTTTCGGGTCAAATCACAGATACGCAGTATTTT. Translation: CASSFSGQITDTQYF.

Only a few counts were recorded for this clonotype. This chain links TRBV20-1 with TRBJ2-5; TRBD1 matches at 7 bases. The CDR3 covers 15 residues. Germline CDR1 is DFQATT and CDR2 is SNEGSKA (reference sequence). Germline trimming cut 0 bases from V and 2 bases from J; bases unmatched to any gene: 6. The chain's CDR3 is CSARDRGQPQETQYF. As DNA, the CDR3 is TGCAGTGCTAGAGATCGGGGACAGCCGCAAGAGACCCAGTACTTC.